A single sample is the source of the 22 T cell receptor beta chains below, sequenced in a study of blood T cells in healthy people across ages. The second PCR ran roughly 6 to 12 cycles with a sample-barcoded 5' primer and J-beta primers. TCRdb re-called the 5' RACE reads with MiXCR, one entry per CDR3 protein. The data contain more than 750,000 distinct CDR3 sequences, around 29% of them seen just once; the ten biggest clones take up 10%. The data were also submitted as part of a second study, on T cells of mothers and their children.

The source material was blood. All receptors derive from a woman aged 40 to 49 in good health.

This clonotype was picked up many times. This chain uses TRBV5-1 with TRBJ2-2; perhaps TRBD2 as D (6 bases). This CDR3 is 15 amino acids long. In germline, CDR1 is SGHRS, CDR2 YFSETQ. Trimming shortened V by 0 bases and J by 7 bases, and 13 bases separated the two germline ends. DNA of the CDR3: TGCGCCAGCAGCTTGGGACTAGTGGGAAACGGGGAGCTGTTTTTT. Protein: CASSLGLVGNGELFF.

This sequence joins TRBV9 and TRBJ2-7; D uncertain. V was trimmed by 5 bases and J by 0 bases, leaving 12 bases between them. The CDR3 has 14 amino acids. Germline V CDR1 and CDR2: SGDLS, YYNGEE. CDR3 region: CASSTTSSSYEQYF. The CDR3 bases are TGTGCCAGCAGTACAACATCTAGCTCCTACGAGCAGTACTTC.

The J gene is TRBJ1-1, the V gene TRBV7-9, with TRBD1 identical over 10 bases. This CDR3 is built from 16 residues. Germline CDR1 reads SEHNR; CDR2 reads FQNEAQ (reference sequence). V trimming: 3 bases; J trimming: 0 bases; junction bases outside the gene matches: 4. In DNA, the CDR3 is TGTGCCAGCAGCTTGGGGACAGGGGCGATGAACACTGAAGCTTTCTTT. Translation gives CASSLGTGAMNTEAFF.

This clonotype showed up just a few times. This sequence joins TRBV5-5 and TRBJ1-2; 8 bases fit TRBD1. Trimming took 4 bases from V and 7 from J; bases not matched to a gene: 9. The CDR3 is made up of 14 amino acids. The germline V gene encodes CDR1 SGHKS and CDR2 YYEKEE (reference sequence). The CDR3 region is CASSLPTGVGGYTF. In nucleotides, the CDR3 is TGTGCCAGCAGCCTACCGACAGGGGTGGGTGGCTACACCTTC.

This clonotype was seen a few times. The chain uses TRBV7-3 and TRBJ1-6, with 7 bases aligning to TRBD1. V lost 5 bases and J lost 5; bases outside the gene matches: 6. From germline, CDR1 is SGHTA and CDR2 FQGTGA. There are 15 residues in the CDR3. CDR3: CASSAQTGNNSPLHF. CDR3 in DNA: TGTGCCAGCAGCGCACAGACAGGGAATAATTCACCCCTCCACTTT.

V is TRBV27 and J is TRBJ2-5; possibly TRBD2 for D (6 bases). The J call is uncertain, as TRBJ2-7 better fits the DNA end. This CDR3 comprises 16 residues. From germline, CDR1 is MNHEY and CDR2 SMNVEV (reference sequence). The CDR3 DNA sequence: TGTGCCAGCAGTTTCGTGGGAACTAGCCCGAGCTACGAGCAGTACTTC. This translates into CASSFVGTSPSYEQYF.

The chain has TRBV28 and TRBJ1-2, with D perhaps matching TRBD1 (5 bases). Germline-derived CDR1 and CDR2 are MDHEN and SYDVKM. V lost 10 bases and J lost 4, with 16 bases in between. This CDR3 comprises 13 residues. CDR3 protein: CATPGPYGYGYTF. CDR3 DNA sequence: TGTGCCACTCCGGGACCCTACGGCTATGGCTACACCTTC.

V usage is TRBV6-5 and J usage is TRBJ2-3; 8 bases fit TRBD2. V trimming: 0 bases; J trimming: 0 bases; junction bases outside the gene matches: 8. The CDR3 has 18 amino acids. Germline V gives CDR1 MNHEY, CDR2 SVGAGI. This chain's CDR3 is CASSYSTGRGGSTDTQYF. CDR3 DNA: TGTGCCAGCAGTTACTCGACCGGGAGGGGAGGTAGCACAGATACGCAGTATTTT.

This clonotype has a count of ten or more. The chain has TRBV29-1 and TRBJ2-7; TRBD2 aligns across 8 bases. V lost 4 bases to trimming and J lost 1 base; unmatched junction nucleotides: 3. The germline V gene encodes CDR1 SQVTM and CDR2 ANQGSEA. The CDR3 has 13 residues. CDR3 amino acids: CSVGTSNSYEQYF. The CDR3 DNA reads TGCAGCGTTGGGACTAGCAATTCCTACGAGCAGTACTTC.

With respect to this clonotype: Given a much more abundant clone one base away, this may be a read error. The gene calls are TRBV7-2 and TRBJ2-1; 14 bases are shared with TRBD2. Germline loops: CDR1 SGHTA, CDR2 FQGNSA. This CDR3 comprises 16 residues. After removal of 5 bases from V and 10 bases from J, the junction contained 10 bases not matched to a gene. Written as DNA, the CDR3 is TGTGCCAGCAGCCCACGGACTAGCGGGGGGACCATGGAGCAGTTCTTC. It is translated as CASSPRTSGGTMEQFF.

CDR3 DNA sequence: TGCAGTGCAGACCCGGGACAGGGGGGATATCTGGGGAATGAGCAGTTCTTC. Protein sequence: CSADPGQGGYLGNEQFF. V gene TRBV20-1 combines with J gene TRBJ2-1; TRBD1 agrees at 11 bases. CDR3 length: 17 amino acids. Trimming took 6 bases from V and 7 from J; bases not matched to a gene: 17. Per the germline V gene, CDR1 is DFQATT and CDR2 is SNEGSKA (reference sequence).

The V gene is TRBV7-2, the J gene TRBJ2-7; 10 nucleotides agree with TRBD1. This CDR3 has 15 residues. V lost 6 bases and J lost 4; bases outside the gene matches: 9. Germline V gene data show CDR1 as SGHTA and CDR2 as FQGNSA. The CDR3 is CASRQTGGALYEQYF. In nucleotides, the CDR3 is TGTGCCAGCAGACAGACAGGGGGCGCGCTATACGAGCAGTACTTC.

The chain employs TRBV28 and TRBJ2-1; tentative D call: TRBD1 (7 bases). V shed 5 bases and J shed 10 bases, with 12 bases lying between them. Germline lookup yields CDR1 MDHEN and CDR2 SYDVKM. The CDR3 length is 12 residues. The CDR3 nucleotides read TGTGCCAGCAGTCAGGGGGGATTCGAGCAGTTCTTC. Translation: CASSQGGFEQFF.

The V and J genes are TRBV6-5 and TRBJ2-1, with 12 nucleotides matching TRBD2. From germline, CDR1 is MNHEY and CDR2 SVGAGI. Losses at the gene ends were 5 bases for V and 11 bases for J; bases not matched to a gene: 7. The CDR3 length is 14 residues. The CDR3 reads CASSARLAGVKQFF. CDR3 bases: TGTGCCAGCAGTGCCAGACTAGCGGGAGTTAAGCAGTTCTTC.

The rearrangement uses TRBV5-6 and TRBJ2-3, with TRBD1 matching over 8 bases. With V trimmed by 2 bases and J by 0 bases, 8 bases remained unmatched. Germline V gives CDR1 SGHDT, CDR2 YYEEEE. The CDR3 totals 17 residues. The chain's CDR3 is CASSLTRTGTSTDTQYF. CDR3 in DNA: TGTGCCAGCAGCTTAACCCGGACAGGGACGAGCACAGATACGCAGTATTTT.

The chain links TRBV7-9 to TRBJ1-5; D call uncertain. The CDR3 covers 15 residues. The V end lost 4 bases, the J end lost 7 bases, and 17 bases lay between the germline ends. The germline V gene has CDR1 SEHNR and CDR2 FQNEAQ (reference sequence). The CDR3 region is CASSSLDGVEQPQHF. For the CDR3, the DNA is TGTGCCAGCAGCTCTTTAGACGGGGTCGAGCAGCCCCAGCATTTT.

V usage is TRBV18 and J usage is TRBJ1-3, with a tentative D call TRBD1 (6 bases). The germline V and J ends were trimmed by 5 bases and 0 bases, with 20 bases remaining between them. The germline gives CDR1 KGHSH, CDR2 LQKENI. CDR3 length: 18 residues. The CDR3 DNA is TGTGCCAGCTCATCCGGCGGTGAGGACAGAAGCTCTGGAAACACCATATATTTT. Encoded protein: CASSSGGEDRSSGNTIYF.

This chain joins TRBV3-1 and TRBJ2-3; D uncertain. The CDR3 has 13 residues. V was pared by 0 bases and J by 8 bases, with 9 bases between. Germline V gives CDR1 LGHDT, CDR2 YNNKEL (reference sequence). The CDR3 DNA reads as TGTGCCAGCAGCCAAGAAGGCCCACTTACGCAGTATTTT. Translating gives CASSQEGPLTQYF.

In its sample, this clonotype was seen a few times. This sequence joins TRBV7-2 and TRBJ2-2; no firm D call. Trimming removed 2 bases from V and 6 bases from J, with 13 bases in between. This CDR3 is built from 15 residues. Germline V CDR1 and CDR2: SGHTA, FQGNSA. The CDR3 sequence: CASSLITRASGELFF. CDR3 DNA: TGTGCCAGCAGCTTAATTACTCGGGCATCCGGGGAGCTGTTTTTT.

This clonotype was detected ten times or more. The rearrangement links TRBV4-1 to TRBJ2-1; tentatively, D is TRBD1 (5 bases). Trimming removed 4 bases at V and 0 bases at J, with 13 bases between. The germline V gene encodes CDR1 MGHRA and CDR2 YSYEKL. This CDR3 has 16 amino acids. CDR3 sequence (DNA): TGCGCCAGCAGCCCAGGGTGGGTAAGCTCCTACAATGAGCAGTTCTTC. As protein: CASSPGWVSSYNEQFF.

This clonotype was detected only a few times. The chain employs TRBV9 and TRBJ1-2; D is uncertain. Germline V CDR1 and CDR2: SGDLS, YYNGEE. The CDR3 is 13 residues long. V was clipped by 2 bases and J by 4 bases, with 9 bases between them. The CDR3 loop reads CASSVLGGYGYTF. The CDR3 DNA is TGTGCCAGCAGCGTGTTGGGCGGCTATGGCTACACCTTC.

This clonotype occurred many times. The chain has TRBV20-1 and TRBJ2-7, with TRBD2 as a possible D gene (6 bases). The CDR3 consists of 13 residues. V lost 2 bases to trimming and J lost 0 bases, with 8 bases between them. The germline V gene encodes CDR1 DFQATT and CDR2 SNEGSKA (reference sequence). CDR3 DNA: TGCAGTGCTAGATACGGGGGCTCCTACGAGCAGTACTTC. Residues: CSARYGGSYEQYF.